This note documents a single T cell receptor (beta chain) sequence. Its antigen is currently unknown. TCRdb analysed the 5' RACE reads with MiXCR anew, one entry per CDR3 protein. The top ten clones hold under 15% of a sample with approximately 580,000 distinct CDR3 sequences, roughly 21% of them seen once. This sample was taken from a study of T-cell memory formation after mild COVID-19. Study-wide findings and caveats: Prior to infection, memory already included some responding clones, suggesting cross-reactive memory joined.

Trimming took 0 bases from V and 1 from J; bases not matched to a gene: 17. This CDR3 has 22 amino acids. Germline CDR1 and CDR2: SGHDT and YYEEEE. This TCR derives from an adult woman who had mild COVID-19 (a few samples of this study predate the infection). Cell type and time point are not known. Material: PBMCs or a T cell subset sorted from them (not recorded which). The genes are TRBV5-6 and TRBJ2-1, with TRBD2 matching 12 bases. This CDR3 reads CASSLVRFWLAGGRRSYNEQFF. In DNA, the CDR3 is TGTGCCAGCAGCTTGGTTAGGTTCTGGCTAGCGGGAGGGAGGAGGTCCTACAATGAGCAGTTCTTC.